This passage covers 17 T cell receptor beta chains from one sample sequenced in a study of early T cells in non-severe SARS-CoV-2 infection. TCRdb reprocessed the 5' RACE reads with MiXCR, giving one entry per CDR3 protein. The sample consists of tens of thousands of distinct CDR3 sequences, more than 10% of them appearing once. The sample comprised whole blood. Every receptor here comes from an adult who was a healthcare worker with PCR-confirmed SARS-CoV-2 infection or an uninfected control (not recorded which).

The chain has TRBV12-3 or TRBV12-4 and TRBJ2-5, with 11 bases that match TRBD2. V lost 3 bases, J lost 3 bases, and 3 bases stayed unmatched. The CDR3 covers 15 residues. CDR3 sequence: CASSFRLAGKETQYF. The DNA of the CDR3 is TGTGCCAGCAGTTTTAGACTAGCGGGGAAAGAGACCCAGTACTTC.

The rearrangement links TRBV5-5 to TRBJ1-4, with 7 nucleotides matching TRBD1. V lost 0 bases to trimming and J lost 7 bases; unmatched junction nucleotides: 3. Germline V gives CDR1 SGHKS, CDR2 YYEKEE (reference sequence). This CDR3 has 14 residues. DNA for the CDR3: TGTGCCAGCAGCTTGGGGGACAGCCTTGAAAAACTGTTTTTT. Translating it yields CASSLGDSLEKLFF.

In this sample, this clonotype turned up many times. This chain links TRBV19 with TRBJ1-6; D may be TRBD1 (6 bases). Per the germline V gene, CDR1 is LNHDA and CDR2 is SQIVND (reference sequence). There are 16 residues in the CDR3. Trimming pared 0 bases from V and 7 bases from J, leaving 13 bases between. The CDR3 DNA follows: TGTGCCAGTAGTATAGATCCTGGGACACCCAATTCACCCCTCCACTTT. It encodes CASSIDPGTPNSPLHF.

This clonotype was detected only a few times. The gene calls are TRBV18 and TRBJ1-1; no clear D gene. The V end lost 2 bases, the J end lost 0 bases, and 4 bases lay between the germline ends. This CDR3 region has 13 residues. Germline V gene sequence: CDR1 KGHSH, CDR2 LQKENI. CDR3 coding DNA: TGTGCCAGCTCACCAGGCATGAACACTGAAGCTTTCTTT. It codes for CASSPGMNTEAFF. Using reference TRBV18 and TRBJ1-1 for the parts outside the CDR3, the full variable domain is NAGVMQNPRHLVRRRGQEARLRCSPMKGHSHVYWYRQLPEEGLKFMVYLQKENIIDESGMPKERFSAEFPKEGPSILRIQQVVRGDSAAYFCASSPGMNTEAFFGQGTRLTVV.

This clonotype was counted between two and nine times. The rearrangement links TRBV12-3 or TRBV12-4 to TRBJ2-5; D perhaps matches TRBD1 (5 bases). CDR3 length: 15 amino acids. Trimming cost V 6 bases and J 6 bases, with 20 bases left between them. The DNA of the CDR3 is TGTGCCAGCAGCCCACCAGGGATACGGCAGAAGACCCAGTACTTC. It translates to CASSPPGIRQKTQYF.

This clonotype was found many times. The CDR3 sequence: CASRTGGFDTGELFF. CDR3 nucleotides: TGTGCCAGTAGGACAGGGGGCTTCGACACCGGGGAGCTGTTTTTT. The chain combines TRBV19 with TRBJ2-2; 10 nucleotides line up with TRBD1. CDR3 length equals 15 residues. The V and J ends lost 6 bases and 3 bases, in that order; junction bases with no gene match: 4. Germline assignment: CDR1 LNHDA and CDR2 SQIVND (reference sequence).

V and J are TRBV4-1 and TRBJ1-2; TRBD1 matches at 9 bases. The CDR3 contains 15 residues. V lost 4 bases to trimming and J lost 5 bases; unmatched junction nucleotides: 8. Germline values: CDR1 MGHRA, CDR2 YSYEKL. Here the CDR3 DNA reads TGCGCCAGCAGCCTTGGACAGGGGACCCGGTATGGCTACACCTTC. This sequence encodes CASSLGQGTRYGYTF.

CDR3 sequence (DNA): TGCAGCGTTGACCCGGGGACGTCCCACCAAGAGACCCAGTACTTC. It is translated as CSVDPGTSHQETQYF. The chain is built from TRBV29-1 and TRBJ2-5; possibly TRBD1 or TRBD2 for D (5 bases each). Trimming stripped 3 bases from V and 0 bases from J, with 14 bases between. The CDR3 has 15 residues. Germline V lookup: CDR1 SQVTM, CDR2 ANQGSEA. The whole variable domain, filled in from reference TRBV29-1 and TRBJ2-5, reads SAVISQKPSRDICQRGTSLTIQCQVDSQVTMMFWYRQQPGQSLTLIATANQGSEATYESGFVIDKFPISRPNLTFSTLTVSNMSPEDSSIYLCSVDPGTSHQETQYFGPGTRLLVL.

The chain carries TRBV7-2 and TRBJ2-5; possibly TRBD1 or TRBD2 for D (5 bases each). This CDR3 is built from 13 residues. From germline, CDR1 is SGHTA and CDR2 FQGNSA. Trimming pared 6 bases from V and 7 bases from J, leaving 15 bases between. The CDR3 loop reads CASSPTERGTQYF. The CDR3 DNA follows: TGTGCCAGCAGTCCAACTGAGAGGGGGACCCAGTACTTC.

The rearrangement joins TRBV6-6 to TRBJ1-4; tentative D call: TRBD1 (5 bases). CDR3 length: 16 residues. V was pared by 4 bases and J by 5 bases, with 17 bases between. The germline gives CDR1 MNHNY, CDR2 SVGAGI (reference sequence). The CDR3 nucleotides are TGTGCCAGCAGTTCCGCAGGGCGGGACGAGAATGAAAAACTGTTTTTT. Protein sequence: CASSSAGRDENEKLFF.

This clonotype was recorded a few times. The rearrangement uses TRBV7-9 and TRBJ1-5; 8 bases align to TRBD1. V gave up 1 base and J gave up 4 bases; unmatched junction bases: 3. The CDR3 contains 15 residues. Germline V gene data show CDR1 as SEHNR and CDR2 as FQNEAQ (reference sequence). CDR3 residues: CASSLGTGRNQPQHF. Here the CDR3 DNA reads TGTGCCAGCAGCTTAGGGACAGGGCGAAATCAGCCCCAGCATTTT.

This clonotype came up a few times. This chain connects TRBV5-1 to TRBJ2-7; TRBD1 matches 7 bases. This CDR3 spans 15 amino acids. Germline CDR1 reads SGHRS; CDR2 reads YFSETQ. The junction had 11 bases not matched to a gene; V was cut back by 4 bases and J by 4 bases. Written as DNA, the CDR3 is TGCGCCAGCAGCACCGACGGACAGGTTAAGTACGAGCAGTACTTC. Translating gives CASSTDGQVKYEQYF.

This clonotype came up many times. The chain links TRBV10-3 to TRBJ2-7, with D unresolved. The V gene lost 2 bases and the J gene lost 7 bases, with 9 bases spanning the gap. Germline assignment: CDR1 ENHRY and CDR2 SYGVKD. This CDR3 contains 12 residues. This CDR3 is CAISEIRNEQYF. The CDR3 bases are TGTGCCATCAGTGAGATAAGGAATGAGCAGTACTTC.

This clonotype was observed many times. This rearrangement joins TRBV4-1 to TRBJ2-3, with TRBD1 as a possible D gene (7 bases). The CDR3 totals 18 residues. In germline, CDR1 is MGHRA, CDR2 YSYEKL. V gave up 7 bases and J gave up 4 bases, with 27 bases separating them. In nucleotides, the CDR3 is TGCGCCAGCACTCCGGAGGGGGCGCTGCTTCGGGGAGCAGATACGCAGTATTTT. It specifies CASTPEGALLRGADTQYF.

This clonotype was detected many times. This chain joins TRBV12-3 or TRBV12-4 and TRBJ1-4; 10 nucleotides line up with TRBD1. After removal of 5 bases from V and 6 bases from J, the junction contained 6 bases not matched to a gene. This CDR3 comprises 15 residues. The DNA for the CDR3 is TGTGCCAGCAGTCCTTCCGGGACAGGGGATGAAAAACTGTTTTTT. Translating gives CASSPSGTGDEKLFF.

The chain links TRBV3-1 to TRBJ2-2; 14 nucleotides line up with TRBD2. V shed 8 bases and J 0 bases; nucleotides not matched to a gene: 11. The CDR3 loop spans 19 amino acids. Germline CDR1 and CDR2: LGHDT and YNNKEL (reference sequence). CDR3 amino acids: CASDSGTSGRTSNTGELFF. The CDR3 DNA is TGTGCCAGCGATTCCGGGACTAGCGGGAGAACTTCGAACACCGGGGAGCTGTTTTTT.

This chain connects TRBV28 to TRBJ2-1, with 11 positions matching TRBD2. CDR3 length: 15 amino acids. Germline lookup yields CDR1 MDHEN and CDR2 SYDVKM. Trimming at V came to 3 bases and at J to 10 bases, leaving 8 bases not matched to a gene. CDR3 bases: TGTGCCAGCAGTTTCCCTAGCGGGGGGCCTAGGGAGCAGTTCTTC. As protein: CASSFPSGGPREQFF.